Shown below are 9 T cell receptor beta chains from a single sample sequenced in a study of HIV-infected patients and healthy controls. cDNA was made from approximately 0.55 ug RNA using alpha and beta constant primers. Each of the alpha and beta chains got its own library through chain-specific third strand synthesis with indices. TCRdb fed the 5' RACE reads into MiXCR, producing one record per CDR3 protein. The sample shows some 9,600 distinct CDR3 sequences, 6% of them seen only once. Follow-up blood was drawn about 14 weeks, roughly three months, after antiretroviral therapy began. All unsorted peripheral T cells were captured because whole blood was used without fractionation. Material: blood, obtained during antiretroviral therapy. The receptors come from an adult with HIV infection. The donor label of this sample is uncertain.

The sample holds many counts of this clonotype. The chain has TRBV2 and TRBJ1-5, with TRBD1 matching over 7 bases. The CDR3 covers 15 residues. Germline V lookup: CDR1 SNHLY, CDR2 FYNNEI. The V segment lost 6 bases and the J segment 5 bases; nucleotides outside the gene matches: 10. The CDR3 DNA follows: TGTGCCAGCAGAGGAGACAGGGCGGTATATCAGCCCCAGCATTTT. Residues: CASRGDRAVYQPQHF.

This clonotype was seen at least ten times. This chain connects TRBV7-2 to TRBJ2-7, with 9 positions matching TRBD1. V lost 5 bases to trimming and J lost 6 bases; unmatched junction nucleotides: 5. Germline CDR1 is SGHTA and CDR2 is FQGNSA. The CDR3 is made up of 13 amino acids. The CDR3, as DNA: TGTGCCAGCAGCCCGGGACAGGGTGTCGAGCAGTACTTC. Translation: CASSPGQGVEQYF.

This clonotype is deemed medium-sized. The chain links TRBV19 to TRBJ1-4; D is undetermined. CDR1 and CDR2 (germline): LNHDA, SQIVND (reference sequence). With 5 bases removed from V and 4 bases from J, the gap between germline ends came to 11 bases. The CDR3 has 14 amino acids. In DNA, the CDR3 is TGTGCCAGTAGTGTCGGTGGTATTAATGAAAAACTGTTTTTT. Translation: CASSVGGINEKLFF. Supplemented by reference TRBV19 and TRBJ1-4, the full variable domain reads DGGITQSPKYLFRKEGQNVTLSCEQNLNHDAMYWYRQDPGQGLRLIYYSQIVNDFQKGDIAEGYSVSREKKESFPLTVTSAQKNPTAFYLCASSVGGINEKLFFGSGTQLSVL.

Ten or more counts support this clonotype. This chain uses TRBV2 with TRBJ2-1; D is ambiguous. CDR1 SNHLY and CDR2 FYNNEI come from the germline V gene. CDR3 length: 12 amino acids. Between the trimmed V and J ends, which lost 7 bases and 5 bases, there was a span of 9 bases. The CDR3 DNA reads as TGTGCCAGCACCAGGACGGACAATGAGCAGTTCTTC. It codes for CASTRTDNEQFF.

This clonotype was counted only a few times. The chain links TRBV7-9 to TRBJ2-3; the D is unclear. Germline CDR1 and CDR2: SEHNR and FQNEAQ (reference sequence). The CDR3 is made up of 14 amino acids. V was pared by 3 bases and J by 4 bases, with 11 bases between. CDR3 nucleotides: TGTGCCAGCAGCTTGGGCTTCGCACCAGATACGCAGTATTTT. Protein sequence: CASSLGFAPDTQYF.

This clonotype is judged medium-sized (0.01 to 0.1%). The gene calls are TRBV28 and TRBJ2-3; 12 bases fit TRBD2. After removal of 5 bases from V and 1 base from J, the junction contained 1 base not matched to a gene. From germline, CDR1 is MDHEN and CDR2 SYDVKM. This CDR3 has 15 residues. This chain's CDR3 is CASSRLAGGTDTQYF. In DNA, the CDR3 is TGTGCCAGCAGTCGACTAGCGGGGGGCACAGATACGCAGTATTTT.

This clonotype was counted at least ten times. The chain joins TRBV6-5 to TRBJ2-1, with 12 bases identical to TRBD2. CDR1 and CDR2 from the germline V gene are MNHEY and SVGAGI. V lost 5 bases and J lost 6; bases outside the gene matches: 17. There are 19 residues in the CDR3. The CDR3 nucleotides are TGTGCCAGCAGTCCCTGGCGGCTAGCGGGGGGGCCTGGGGGCAATGAGCAGTTCTTC. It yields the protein CASSPWRLAGGPGGNEQFF.

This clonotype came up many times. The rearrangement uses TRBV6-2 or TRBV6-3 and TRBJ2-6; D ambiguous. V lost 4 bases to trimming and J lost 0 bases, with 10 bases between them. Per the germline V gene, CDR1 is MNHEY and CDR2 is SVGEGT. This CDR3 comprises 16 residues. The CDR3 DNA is TGTGCCAGCAGTTTGTACGGTGACTCTGGGGCCAACGTCCTGACTTTC. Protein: CASSLYGDSGANVLTF.

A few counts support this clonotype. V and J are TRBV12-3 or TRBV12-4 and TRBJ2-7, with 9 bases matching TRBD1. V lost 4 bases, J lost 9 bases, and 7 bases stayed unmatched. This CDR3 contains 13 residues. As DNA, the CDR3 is TGTGCCAGCAGTTCGGACAGGGGACAGGGGCAGTACTTC. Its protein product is CASSSDRGQGQYF.